The source of this T cell receptor (beta chain) is a study of blood T cells in healthy people across ages. Together with a sample-barcoded 5' primer, a J-beta primer mix was included in a second PCR lasting roughly 6 to 12 cycles. A single record per CDR3 protein comes from TCRdb applying MiXCR to the 5' RACE reads. The sample yields about 1 million distinct CDR3 sequences, 20% to 25% seen once. Study-wide findings and caveats: In the absence of known donor CMV status, changes in expanded clonotypes were possibly confounded.

This clonotype showed up just a few times. Antigen unknown. CDR1 is SEHNR, CDR2 FQNEAQ, per germline (reference sequence). The CDR3 is 16 residues long. The sample was also linked to a second study, of T cells of mothers and their children. That paper adds: The entire RNA extract went into cDNA synthesis at approximately 1.5 ug per 15 ul.

The sample comprised blood. This TCR was recovered from a girl under 10 years old in good health. The chain couples TRBV7-9 to TRBJ2-5; D unclear. TRBJ2-1 explains the end of the DNA better; the J call may be wrong. CDR3 nucleotides: TGTGCCAGCAGCTCATCTGGCCTCCGAGTGGTAGGTGAGCAGTTCTTC. Its protein product is CASSSSGLRVVGEQFF.